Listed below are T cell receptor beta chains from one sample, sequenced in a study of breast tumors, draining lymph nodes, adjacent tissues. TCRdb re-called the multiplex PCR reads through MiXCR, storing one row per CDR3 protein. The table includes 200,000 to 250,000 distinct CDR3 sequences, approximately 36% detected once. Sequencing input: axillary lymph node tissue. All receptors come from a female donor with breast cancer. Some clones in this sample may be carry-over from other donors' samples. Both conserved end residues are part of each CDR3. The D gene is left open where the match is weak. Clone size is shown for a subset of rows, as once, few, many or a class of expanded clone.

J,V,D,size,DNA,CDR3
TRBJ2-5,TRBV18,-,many,TGTGCCAGCTCGTCCATTAGAGAGACCCAGTACTTC,CASSSIRETQYF
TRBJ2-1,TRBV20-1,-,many,TGCAGTGCTAGATCCCAGCGGAGCTCCTACAATGAGCAGTTCTTC,CSARSQRSSYNEQFF
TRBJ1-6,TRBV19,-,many,TGTGCCAGTAGTATCCAGGGGAACTATAATTCACCCCTCCACTTT,CASSIQGNYNSPLHF
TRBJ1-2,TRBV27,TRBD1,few,TGTGCCAGCAGAAGACAGGGGGGAACCTATGGCTACACCTTC,CASRRQGGTYGYTF
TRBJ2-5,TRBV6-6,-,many,TGTGCCAGCAGTCCCCCGGGGGGCGGAGAGACCCAGTACTTC,CASSPPGGGETQYF
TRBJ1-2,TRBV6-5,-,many,TGTGCCAGCCGTGAGGCAGCCGAGAACTATGGCTACACCTTC,CASREAAENYGYTF
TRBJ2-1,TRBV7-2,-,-,TGTGCCAGCAGCTTAAACACCGGGGACGATGAGCAGTTCTTC,CASSLNTGDDEQFF
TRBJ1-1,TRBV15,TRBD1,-,TGTGCCACCAGTGAGGGGGCAAGGACTGAAGCTTTCTTT,CATSEGARTEAFF
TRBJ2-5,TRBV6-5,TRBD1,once,TGTGCCAGCAGTCACGGGACAGTAGAGACCCAGTACTTC,CASSHGTVETQYF
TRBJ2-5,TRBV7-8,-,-,TGTGCCAGCAGCGATGATAGCAATCAGCCCCAGTACTTC,CASSDDSNQPQYF
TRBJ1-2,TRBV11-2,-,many,TGTGCCAGCAGCTCAGGTTTCGACAGGTGGGGCTATGGCTACACCTTC,CASSSGFDRWGYGYTF
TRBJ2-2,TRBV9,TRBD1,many,TGTGCCAGCAGCTACCTGACAGGGGGCACCGGGGAGCTGTTTTTT,CASSYLTGGTGELFF
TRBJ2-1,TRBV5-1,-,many,TGCGCCAGCAGCTTGGTTCGGACTTGGGATCCCCATGAGCAGTTCTTC,CASSLVRTWDPHEQFF
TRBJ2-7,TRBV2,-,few,TGTGCCAGCAGAGCGGGAGACAGGGGTGGGCCCTACGAGCAGTACTTC,CASRAGDRGGPYEQYF
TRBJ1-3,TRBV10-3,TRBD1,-,TGTGCCAGCAGTTACGGGGACAGGGTAAACACCATATATTTT,CASSYGDRVNTIYF
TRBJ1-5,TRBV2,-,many,TGTGCCAGCAGTGAATCCCGACAGAGGAGGGGACAGCCCCAGCATTTT,CASSESRQRRGQPQHF
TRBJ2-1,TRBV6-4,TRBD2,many,TGTGCCAGCAGTGTCTTCAGTAGCGGGGTCCATGAGCAGTTCTTC,CASSVFSSGVHEQFF
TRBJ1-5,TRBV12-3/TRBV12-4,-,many,TGTGCCAGCAGTAAGGGACTTTGGGATCAGCCCCAGCATTTT,CASSKGLWDQPQHF
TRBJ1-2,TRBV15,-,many,TGTGCCACCAGCAGAGATTTAAGGGCGAATGGCTACACCTTC,CATSRDLRANGYTF
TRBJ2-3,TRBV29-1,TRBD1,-,TGCAGCGTTGAAAGGGGGCTGGATACGCAGTATTTT,CSVERGLDTQYF
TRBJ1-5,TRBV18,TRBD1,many,TGTGCCAGCTCACCAAAACAGGGGGCGCAAAATCAGCCCCAGCATTTT,CASSPKQGAQNQPQHF
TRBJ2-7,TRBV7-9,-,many,TGTGCCAGCAGCTTAGAGGACGGGAGTCTCTTTTACGAGCAGTACTTC,CASSLEDGSLFYEQYF
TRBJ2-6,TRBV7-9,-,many,TGTGCCAGCAGCTCCAGGGTCTCTGGGGCCAACGTCCTGACTTTC,CASSSRVSGANVLTF
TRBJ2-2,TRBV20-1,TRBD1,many,TGCAGTGCCGCGGGACAGGGGGCCATCGGGGAGCTGTTTTTT,CSAAGQGAIGELFF
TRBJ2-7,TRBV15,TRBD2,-,TGTGCCACCAGCAGTGATGGGCTAAGTACTAGCGGGAAGCGCGAGCAGTACTTC,CATSSDGLSTSGKREQYF
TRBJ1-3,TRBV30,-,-,TGTGCCTGGAGTGTTTCGTACGGTGGAAACACCATATATTTT,CAWSVSYGGNTIYF